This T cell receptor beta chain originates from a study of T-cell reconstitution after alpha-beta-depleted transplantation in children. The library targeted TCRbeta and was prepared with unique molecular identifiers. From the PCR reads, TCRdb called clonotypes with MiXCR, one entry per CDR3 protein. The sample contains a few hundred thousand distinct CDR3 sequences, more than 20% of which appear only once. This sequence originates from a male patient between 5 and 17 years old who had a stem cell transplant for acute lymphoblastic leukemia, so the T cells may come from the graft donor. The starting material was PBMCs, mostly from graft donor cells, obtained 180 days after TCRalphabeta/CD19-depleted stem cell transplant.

CDR3 sequence reads: CASSLEGGHEQYF. CDR3 bases: TGTGCCAGCAGCCTCGAGGGAGGGCACGAGCAGTACTTC. The chain is built from TRBV6-6 and TRBJ2-7; 7 nucleotides match TRBD2. CDR3 length: 13 residues. V shed 6 bases and J 5 bases; nucleotides not matched to a gene: 7. Germline loops: CDR1 MNHNY, CDR2 SVGAGI (reference sequence).